This TCR beta chain is drawn from a study of beta chain features in type 1 diabetes (dated by TCRdb to 2016 to 2019). For context, the study as a whole: No differences in mean age, gender distribution, total cell number or subset yield were found between patients and healthy donors. In the study, TCRB repertoires of sorted circulating CD4+ T cell subsets from recently diagnosed type 1 diabetes patients were compared with those of matched healthy donors. A total of some 110 million sorted cells were examined across all samples, and a strong correlation was observed between cell number per subset and RNA yield. Naive and central memory subsets were obtained from all 28 donors, but regulatory and stem cell-like memory subsets were isolated from only 8 patients and roughly 8 healthy donors. Overall results and qualifications from the work: HLA sub-analyses involved small numbers of individuals, so any influence of HLA type on TCRB rearrangement remained unresolved. At VDJ recombination sites, type 1 diabetes patients had fewer insertions and more deleted nucleotides, which implies abnormalities in thymic rearrangement. A moderate but significant shortening of TCRB CDR3 length was observed in type 1 diabetes patients in all four CD4+ subsets. Because cDNA rather than genomic DNA was sequenced, highly expressing activated cells could have been over-represented, although no difference in activation and CD3 levels was found between groups. PCR might favor shorter templates, but patient and control samples were amplified and corrected together, so any skew would affect both groups equally. The naive, central memory and regulatory TCRB repertoires appeared to resemble one another more closely among patients than among healthy donors.

Each donor gave one peripheral blood draw, roughly 120 mL on average, collected into heparinised tubes. Using a panel that included CD45RO, CCR7, CD25, CD127, CD95 and CD27, naive, central memory, regulatory and stem cell-like memory CD4+ T cells were sorted on a BD FACSAria II. All sorted populations exceeded 95% purity. PBMCs were isolated right away by Lymphoprep density gradient centrifugation and were stained directly, without culture. So that batch effects would be minimized, each experiment stained and sorted samples in pairs, pairing one healthy donor with one patient. A few counts support this clone. Its antigen is unknown. One base away there is no much larger clone; base qualities are not given. The entire isolated RNA was reverse transcribed using the High Capacity cDNA Reverse Transcription Kit, and thus expressed TCRB transcripts were sequenced. Deep immunoSEQ sequencing was performed on naive, central memory and regulatory T cell samples, with an average of roughly 3.6 million total reads per sample. Sorted cells were lysed in RLT buffer, and RNA was extracted using DNase-treated RNeasy Micro or Mini kits according to cell number. Each cell subset was processed on its own to prevent cross-contamination, while patient and healthy donor samples were processed together. The immunoSEQ multiplex PCR was used to amplify TCRB sequences from cDNA, yielding 87-bp fragments that span the CDR3 region. The amplicons were sequenced using the Illumina HiSeq platform. Under the source paper's analysis protocol: PCR bias was corrected computationally using synthetic template baselines, and reads within Hamming distance 2 were collapsed, with unmergeable singletons discarded. Reads were aligned against IMGT to assign V, D and J genes, CDR3 length and insertions or deletions at six rearrangement sites. Within each subset, clonotype counts were normalized to sorted cell number, after which true diversity and Gini coefficients were computed with the tcR R package. Repertoire sharing was quantified using the overlap coefficient calculated on TCRB nucleotide sequences. As stored in TCRdb, this immuneACCESS dataset retains in-frame rearrangements with V and J assigned. A fraction of the clones does not appear; measured against another copy, unresolved V genes explain less than half of the discrepancy, and the remainder lacks a known reason. The V and J calls and the clone size are those of that table, but D and trimming were determined from the DNA. In this sample the table shows around 150,000 clones, around 8.6% of which occur a single time. The ten largest clonotypes hold more than 0.45% of the sample.

Sequenced material: central memory CD4+ T cells from blood. The source of this sequence is a woman between 18 and 29 years old with type 1 diabetes.

The CDR3 is CASSLGGNGETQYF. The nucleotide sequence is given as TGCGCCAGCAGCTTGGGAGGGAATGGGGAGACCCAGTACTTC. This receptor chain uses TRBV5-1 and TRBJ2-5; the D gene is possibly TRBD2, with 5 bases matching. The CDR3 holds 14 amino acids from the cysteine to the phenylalanine. Solely the CDR3 DNA is kept, with 42 bases framed from the first base. V is reduced by 0 bases and J by 5 bases, leaving a spacing of 11 bases between them. CDR1 and CDR2, per the germline V gene, are SGHRS and YFSETQ.